This T cell receptor (beta chain) was identified during a study of cytomegalovirus exposure and HLA in healthy donors. Study-wide background: Unique TCRs from HLA-typed donors, about 85 million of them, were held in an early data release.

The PCR used 60 Vbeta and 13 Jbeta primers. Authors' processing steps: A later analysis counted tens of millions of unique TCR beta chains, 9.5 million to 13 million shared. Using immunoSEQ multiplex PCR, the repertoire was profiled, and TCRdb retains in-frame clones only, with some absent. The V and J calls and clone size are taken from that table; D and trimming were inferred from the DNA. The sample yields 150,000 to 200,000 clones, about 75% seen once. On this clone itself: Its target is unknown.

General observations from the study: It was only CMV serostatus that was available as immune exposure information. Prior analysis indicated that the majority of TCR beta V segments exhibited productivity approximately 87% or approximately 30% of the time.

Germline values: CDR1 SGHTA, CDR2 FQGTGA. The CDR3 is made up of 14 amino acids. J lost 5 bases, V lost 5 bases, and 8 bases had no gene match. The source is a woman in her thirties or forties in good health and CMV-seropositive. Material: PBMCs. The V call is TRBV7-3, the J call TRBJ2-5; 7 nucleotides match TRBD2. The CDR3 sequence is CASSPGGEGETQYF. CDR3 DNA sequence: TGTGCCAGCAGCCCGGGCGGGGAGGGGGAGACCCAGTACTTC.